The clone carrying this T cell receptor (beta chain) was observed at least ten times. Antigen unknown. With 1 base removed from V and 8 bases from J, the gap between germline ends came to 6 bases. Germline V gene lookup returns CDR1 MNHNS and CDR2 SASEGT. The CDR3 consists of 13 residues. These data belong to a study of response to subunit inactivated influenza vaccine. Study-wide results and caveats: Authors suggested each seasonal influenza vaccination recruits few new T cells.

A single record per CDR3 protein comes from TCRdb applying MiXCR to the RT-PCR reads. This table has hundreds of thousands of distinct CDR3 sequences, approximately 14% appearing once. The clonotype was recovered from a man between 50 and 59 years old who received an inactivated influenza vaccine. Sequenced here: PBMCs from blood, sampled 11 to 12 days after vaccination. The chain carries TRBV6-1 and TRBJ1-6; D unclear. In nucleotides, the CDR3 is TGTGCCAGCAGTGAAGGGATAGATTCACCCCTCCACTTT. Translated: CASSEGIDSPLHF.